This T cell receptor (beta chain) came from a study of CD8 T cells in ankylosing spondylitis. Study results and caveats: Blood of patients with ankylosing spondylitis appeared to be characterized by a TCR beta motif of fewer than 10 highly homologous variants.

V lost 7 bases and J 6 bases, leaving 13 bases between the germline ends. This CDR3 is built from 13 residues. CDR1 and CDR2 from the germline V gene are SNHLY and FYNNEI. This clonotype was observed at least ten times. Its antigen is currently unknown. TCRdb reanalysed the 5' RACE reads using MiXCR and keeps one entry per CDR3 protein. The sample records fewer than 150,000 distinct CDR3 sequences, around 7.9% being singletons. The chain joins TRBV2 to TRBJ2-1, with D possibly TRBD2 on 6 matching bases. The TCR was taken from a female donor with ankylosing spondylitis or in good health (not recorded which). Sequencing was done on a sample of blood, either unsorted or a sorted T cell fraction (not recorded which). The CDR3 DNA reads as TGTGCCAGCAATGGGGTCGGGGGCAATGAGCAGTTCTTC. This translates into CASNGVGGNEQFF.